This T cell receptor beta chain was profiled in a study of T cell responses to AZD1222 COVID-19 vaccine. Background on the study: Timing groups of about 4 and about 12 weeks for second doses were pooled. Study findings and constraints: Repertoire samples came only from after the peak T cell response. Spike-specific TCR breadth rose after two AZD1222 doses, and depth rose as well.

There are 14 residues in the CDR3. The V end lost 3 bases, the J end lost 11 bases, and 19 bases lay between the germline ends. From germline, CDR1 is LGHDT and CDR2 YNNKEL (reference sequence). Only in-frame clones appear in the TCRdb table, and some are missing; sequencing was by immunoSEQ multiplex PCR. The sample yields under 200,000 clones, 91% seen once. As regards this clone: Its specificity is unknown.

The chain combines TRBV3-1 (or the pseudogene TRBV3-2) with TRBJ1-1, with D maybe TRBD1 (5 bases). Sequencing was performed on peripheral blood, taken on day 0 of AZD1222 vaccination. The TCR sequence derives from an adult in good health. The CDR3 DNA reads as TGTGCCAGCAGCCAGATTAAGCCGGTGGGGGGTGCTTTCTTT. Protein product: CASSQIKPVGGAFF.